One TCR beta chain is described in this entry. Its antigen is currently unknown. This sample was included in a study of T cell repertoires in cytomegalovirus infection. Study information: Signatures in public TCR beta sequences pointed to both CMV infection and matching HLA type.

TCRdb fed the reads into MiXCR, producing one record per CDR3 protein. The table has approximately 310,000 distinct CDR3 sequences, around a quarter seen once; the top ten hold roughly 14%. Study conclusions and caveats: Cumulative frequency (of public TCR beta family members) identified carriers of CMV plus the relevant HLA.

V shed 5 bases, J shed 6 bases, and the junction held 8 bases outside the gene matches. The CDR3 sequence is 14 residues long. Germline assignment: CDR1 MNHEY and CDR2 SMNVEV (reference sequence). The TCR originated in a human donor in good health (CMV status not recorded). Some clones in this sample may be carry-over from other donors' samples. This chain links TRBV27 with TRBJ1-2; 8 bases fit TRBD1. The input for sequencing was cultured PBMCs, taken from culture after CMV antigen stimulation. The CDR3 nucleotides are TGTGCCAGCAGTCCCTACTACAGGGGGGATGGCTACACCTTC. Translating gives CASSPYYRGDGYTF.